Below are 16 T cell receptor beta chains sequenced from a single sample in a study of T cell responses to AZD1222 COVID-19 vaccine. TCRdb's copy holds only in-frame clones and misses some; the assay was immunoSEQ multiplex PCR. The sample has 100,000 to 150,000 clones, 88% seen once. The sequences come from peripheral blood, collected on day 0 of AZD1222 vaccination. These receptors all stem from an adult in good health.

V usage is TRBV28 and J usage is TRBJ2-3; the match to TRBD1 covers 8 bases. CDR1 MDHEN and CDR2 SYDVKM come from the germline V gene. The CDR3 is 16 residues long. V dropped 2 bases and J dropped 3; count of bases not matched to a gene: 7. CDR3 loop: CASSLGTGGRTDTQYF. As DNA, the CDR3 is TGTGCCAGCAGTTTAGGAACAGGGGGAAGGACAGATACGCAGTATTTT.

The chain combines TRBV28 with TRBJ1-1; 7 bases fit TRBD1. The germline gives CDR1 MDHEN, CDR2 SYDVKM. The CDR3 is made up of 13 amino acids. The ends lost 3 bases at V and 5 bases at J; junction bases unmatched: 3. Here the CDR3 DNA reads TGTGCCAGCAGTTTCCACAGGGGAACTGAAGCTTTCTTT. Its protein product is CASSFHRGTEAFF.

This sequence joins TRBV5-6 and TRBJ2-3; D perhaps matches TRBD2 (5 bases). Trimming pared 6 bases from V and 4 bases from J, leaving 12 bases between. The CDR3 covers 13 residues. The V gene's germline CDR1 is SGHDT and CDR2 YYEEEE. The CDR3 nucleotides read TGTGCCAGCACACGCACGGGGTCAGATACGCAGTATTTT. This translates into CASTRTGSDTQYF.

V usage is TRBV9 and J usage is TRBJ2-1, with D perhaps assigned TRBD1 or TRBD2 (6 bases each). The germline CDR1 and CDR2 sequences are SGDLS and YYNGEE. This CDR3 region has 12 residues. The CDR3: CATGANYNEQFF. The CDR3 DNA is TGTGCTACGGGGGCCAACTACAATGAGCAGTTCTTC.

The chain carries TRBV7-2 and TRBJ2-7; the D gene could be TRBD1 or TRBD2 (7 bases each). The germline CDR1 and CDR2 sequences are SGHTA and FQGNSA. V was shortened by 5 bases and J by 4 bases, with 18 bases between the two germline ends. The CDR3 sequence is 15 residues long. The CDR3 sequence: CASSPQRDSLYEQYF. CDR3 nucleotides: TGTGCCAGCAGCCCCCAGCGGGACAGCCTTTACGAGCAGTACTTC.

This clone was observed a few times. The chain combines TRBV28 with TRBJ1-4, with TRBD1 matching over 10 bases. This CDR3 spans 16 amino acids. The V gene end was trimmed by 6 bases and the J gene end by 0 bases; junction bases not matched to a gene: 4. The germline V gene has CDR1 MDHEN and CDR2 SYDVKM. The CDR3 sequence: CASRSGQGATNEKLFF. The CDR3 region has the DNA TGTGCCAGCAGATCCGGACAGGGGGCAACTAATGAAAAACTGTTTTTT. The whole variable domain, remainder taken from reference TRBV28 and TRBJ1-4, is DVKVTQSSRYLVKRTGEKVFLECVQDMDHENMFWYRQDPGLGLRLIYFSYDVKMKEKGDIPEGYSVSREKKERFSLILESASTNQTSMYLCASRSGQGATNEKLFFGSGTQLSVL.

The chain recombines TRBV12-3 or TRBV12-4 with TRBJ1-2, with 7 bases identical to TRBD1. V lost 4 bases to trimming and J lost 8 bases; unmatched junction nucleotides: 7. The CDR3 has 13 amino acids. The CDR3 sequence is CASSYNRGGGYTF. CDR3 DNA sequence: TGTGCCAGCAGTTACAACAGGGGCGGGGGCTACACCTTC.

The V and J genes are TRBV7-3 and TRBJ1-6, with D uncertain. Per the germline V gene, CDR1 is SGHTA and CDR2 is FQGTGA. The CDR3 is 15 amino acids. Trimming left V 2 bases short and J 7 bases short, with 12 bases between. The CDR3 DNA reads TGTGCCAGCAGCTTATGGGCAGGCCGAAATTCACCCCTCCACTTT. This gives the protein CASSLWAGRNSPLHF.

CDR3 nucleotide sequence: TGTGCCAGCAGCTTAGGTCGCGTCCCCGGCGCCAAAAACATTCAGTACTTC. It is translated as CASSLGRVPGAKNIQYF. The chain carries TRBV11-2 and TRBJ2-4; unclear D gene. CDR1 is SGHAT and CDR2 is FQNNGV in the germline V gene. This CDR3 has 17 residues. Trimming stripped 1 base from V and 1 base from J, with 14 bases between.

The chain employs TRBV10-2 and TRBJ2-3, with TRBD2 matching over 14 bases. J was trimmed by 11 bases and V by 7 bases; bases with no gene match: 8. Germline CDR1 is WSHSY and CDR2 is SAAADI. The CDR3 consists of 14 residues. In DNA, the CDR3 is TGCGCCAGCACTCCGGGACTAGCGGGAGATTGGCAGTATTTT. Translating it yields CASTPGLAGDWQYF.

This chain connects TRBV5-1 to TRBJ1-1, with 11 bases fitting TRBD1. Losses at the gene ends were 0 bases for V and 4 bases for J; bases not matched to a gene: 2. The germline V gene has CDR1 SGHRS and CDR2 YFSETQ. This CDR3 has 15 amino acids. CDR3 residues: CASSLDGTGGTEAFF. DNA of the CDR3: TGCGCCAGCAGCTTGGACGGGACAGGGGGCACTGAAGCTTTCTTT.

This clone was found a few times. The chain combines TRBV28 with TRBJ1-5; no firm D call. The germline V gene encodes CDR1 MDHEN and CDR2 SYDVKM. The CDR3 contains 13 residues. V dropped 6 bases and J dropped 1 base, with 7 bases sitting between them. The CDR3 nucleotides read TGTGCCAGCAGGGGCGGGAGCAATCAGCCCCAGCATTTT. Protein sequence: CASRGGSNQPQHF.

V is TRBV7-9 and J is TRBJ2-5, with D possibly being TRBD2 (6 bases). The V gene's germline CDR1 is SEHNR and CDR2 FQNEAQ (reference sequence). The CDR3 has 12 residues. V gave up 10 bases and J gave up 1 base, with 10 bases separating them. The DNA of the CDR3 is TGTGCCACCCAGCGGGTCCAAGAGACCCAGTACTTC. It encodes CATQRVQETQYF. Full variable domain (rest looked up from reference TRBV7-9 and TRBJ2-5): DTGVSQNPRHKITKRGQNVTFRCDPISEHNRLYWYRQTLGQGPEFLTYFQNEAQLEKSRLLSDRFSAERPKGSFSTLEIQRTEQGDSAMYLCATQRVQETQYFGPGTRLLVL.

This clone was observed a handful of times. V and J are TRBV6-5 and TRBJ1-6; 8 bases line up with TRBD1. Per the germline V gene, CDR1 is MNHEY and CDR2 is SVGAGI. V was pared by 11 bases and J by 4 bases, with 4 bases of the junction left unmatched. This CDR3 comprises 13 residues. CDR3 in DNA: TGTGCCGGTGGGGACAGGTATAATTCACCCCTCCACTTT. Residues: CAGGDRYNSPLHF.

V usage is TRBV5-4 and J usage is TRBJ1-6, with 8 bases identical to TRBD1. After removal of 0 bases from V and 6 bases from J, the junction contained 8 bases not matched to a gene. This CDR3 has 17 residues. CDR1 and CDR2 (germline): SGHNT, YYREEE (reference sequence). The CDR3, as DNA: TGTGCCAGCAGCTTGGGGGGACAGGTCTCCCTTAATTCACCCCTCCACTTT. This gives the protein CASSLGGQVSLNSPLHF. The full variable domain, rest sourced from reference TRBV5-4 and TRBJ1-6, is ETGVTQSPTHLIKTRGQQVTLRCSSQSGHNTVSWYQQALGQGPQFIFQYYREEENGRGNFPPRFSGLQFPNYSSELNVNALELDDSALYLCASSLGGQVSLNSPLHFGNGTRLTVT.

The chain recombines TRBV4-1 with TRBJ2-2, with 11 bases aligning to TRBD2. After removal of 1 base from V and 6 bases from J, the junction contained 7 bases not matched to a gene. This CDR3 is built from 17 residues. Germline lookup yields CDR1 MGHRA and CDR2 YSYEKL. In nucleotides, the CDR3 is TGCGCCAGCAGCCAAGCCGGACTAGCGGGCGGAGCCGGGGAGCTGTTTTTT. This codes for CASSQAGLAGGAGELFF.